These 25 T cell receptor beta chains share one sample of origin, sequenced in a study of T cell repertoires in cytomegalovirus infection. The antigens of these receptors remain unknown. One entry per CDR3 protein, called by TCRdb with MiXCR from the reads. The sample gives hundreds of thousands of distinct CDR3 sequences, roughly 34% of which show up once; 15% to 20% is in the top ten. Sequenced here: cultured PBMCs, sampled from culture after CMV antigen stimulation. The source is a human donor in good health (CMV status not recorded). Some clones in this sample may be carry-over from other donors' samples.

This clonotype was recorded a few times. V and J are TRBV4-3 and TRBJ2-3; D unresolved. V was shortened by 4 bases and J by 0 bases, with 17 bases between the two germline ends. CDR3 size: 17 residues. Germline V gene sequence: CDR1 LGHNA, CDR2 YSLEER. This CDR3 reads CASSPQVRLDSTDTQYF. In DNA, the CDR3 is TGCGCCAGCAGCCCTCAAGTTCGGCTAGACAGCACAGATACGCAGTATTTT.

The chain is built from TRBV7-9 and TRBJ2-1; D unresolved. Between the trimmed V and J ends, which lost 5 bases and 7 bases, there was a span of 15 bases. The V gene's germline CDR1 is SEHNR and CDR2 FQNEAQ (reference sequence). This CDR3 spans 14 amino acids. CDR3 nucleotides: TGTGCCAGCAGCCACCCACCGGGCTTGAATGAGCAGTTCTTC. Protein: CASSHPPGLNEQFF.

The chain recombines TRBV25-1 with TRBJ1-2; maybe TRBD1 (6 bases). Germline V gene sequence: CDR1 MGHDK, CDR2 SYGVNS. With 6 bases removed from V and 3 bases from J, the gap between germline ends came to 14 bases. The CDR3 has 14 residues. The CDR3 loop is CASRPGGRDYGYTF. The CDR3 DNA reads TGTGCCAGCAGACCTGGGGGCAGGGACTATGGCTACACCTTC.

This clonotype was observed a few times. J is TRBJ1-1 and V is TRBV28; a weak D match, TRBD1 (5 bases). CDR1 MDHEN and CDR2 SYDVKM come from the germline V gene. V was cut by 5 bases and J by 1 base, with 14 bases left in between. CDR3 length equals 15 residues. The CDR3 DNA is TGTGCCAGCAGTATCGGGGGGGGATCGAACACTGAAGCTTTCTTT. Its translation is CASSIGGGSNTEAFF.

This chain uses TRBV6-5 with TRBJ2-3, with 10 positions matching TRBD1. In germline, CDR1 is MNHEY, CDR2 SVGAGI. The V segment lost 6 bases and the J segment 1 base; nucleotides outside the gene matches: 7. The CDR3 runs 16 residues. The chain's CDR3 is CASSQGQGFGTDTQYF. The DNA for the CDR3 is TGTGCCAGCAGCCAGGGACAGGGGTTCGGCACAGATACGCAGTATTTT.

This clonotype occurred many times. The genes are TRBV7-8 and TRBJ2-2; 9 bases align to TRBD1. V lost 1 base, J lost 7 bases, and 7 bases stayed unmatched. Germline V gene lookup returns CDR1 SGHVS and CDR2 FQNEAQ. This CDR3 region has 16 residues. The CDR3 loop is CASSLVWTGAVGELFF. The CDR3 DNA reads as TGTGCCAGCAGCTTAGTATGGACAGGGGCGGTCGGGGAGCTGTTTTTT.

This clonotype turned up a few times. The rearrangement joins TRBV19 to TRBJ1-5; D perhaps matches TRBD1 (5 bases). The CDR3 runs to 16 residues. Germline V lookup: CDR1 LNHDA, CDR2 SQIVND (reference sequence). The ends were cut back, 7 bases at V and 6 bases at J, with 22 bases in the middle. Here the CDR3 reads CASKLGPPDGGQPQHF. CDR3 nucleotide sequence: TGTGCCAGTAAACTGGGACCTCCCGACGGGGGTCAGCCCCAGCATTTT.

V and J are TRBV27 and TRBJ1-3, with 9 bases fitting TRBD1. V was pared by 5 bases and J by 4 bases, with 6 bases of the junction left unmatched. This CDR3 is built from 15 residues. CDR1 and CDR2 (germline): MNHEY, SMNVEV (reference sequence). The CDR3 sequence is CASSQTGGLGNTIYF. The CDR3 coding sequence is TGTGCCAGCAGTCAGACAGGGGGACTGGGAAACACCATATATTTT.

V and J are TRBV12-3 or TRBV12-4 and TRBJ2-5; D is ambiguous. The V gene lost 5 bases and the J gene lost 1 base, with 26 bases spanning the gap. CDR3 size: 19 residues. CDR3 sequence reads: CASSPSRFAQVLGQETQYF. As DNA, the CDR3 is TGTGCCAGCAGTCCCTCTCGTTTCGCGCAAGTTTTGGGCCAAGAGACCCAGTACTTC.

This clonotype showed up just a few times. V and J are TRBV7-2 and TRBJ2-7, with TRBD1 as a possible D gene (5 bases). The CDR3 is made up of 16 amino acids. V shed 2 bases and J shed 1 base, with 15 bases lying between them. Germline loops: CDR1 SGHTA, CDR2 FQGNSA. For the CDR3, the DNA is TGTGCCAGCAGCTTATCCAGGGCCAAAGCTTCCTACGAGCAGTACTTC. Translating it yields CASSLSRAKASYEQYF.

This clonotype appeared a few times. The rearrangement links TRBV6-1 to TRBJ1-6, with D possibly TRBD1 on 5 matching bases. Germline CDR1 MNHNS, CDR2 SASEGT. This CDR3 comprises 18 residues. The germline V and J ends were trimmed by 5 bases and 0 bases, with 17 bases remaining between them. The CDR3: CASSYGASGSSYNSPLHF. The CDR3 DNA is TGTGCCAGCAGTTATGGCGCTTCAGGGAGCTCCTATAATTCACCCCTCCACTTT.

This clonotype was seen only a few times. The chain combines TRBV4-1 with TRBJ2-2; D gene unclear. Per the germline V gene, CDR1 is MGHRA and CDR2 is YSYEKL. V was trimmed by 0 bases and J by 8 bases, leaving 13 bases between them. The CDR3 spans 15 residues. The CDR3 DNA is TGCGCCAGCAGCCAAGATATGGCGAGAGCAGGGGAGCTGTTTTTT. As protein: CASSQDMARAGELFF.

The CDR3 sequence is CASRSPDSANYGYTF. CDR3 nucleotides: TGTGCCAGCAGAAGCCCGGACAGTGCCAACTATGGCTACACCTTC. V and J are TRBV7-8 and TRBJ1-2, with D maybe TRBD1 (6 bases). Trimming shortened V by 6 bases and J by 2 bases, and 16 bases separated the two germline ends. The CDR3 length is 15 residues. CDR1 SGHVS and CDR2 FQNEAQ come from the germline V gene.

This clonotype was found a few times. The rearrangement joins TRBV7-9 to TRBJ1-6; D call uncertain. Trimming removed 1 base from V and 8 bases from J, with 12 bases in between. The CDR3 is 15 residues long. Germline CDR1 and CDR2: SEHNR and FQNEAQ (reference sequence). The CDR3 DNA reads as TGTGCCAGCAGCTTAGATGTGGGCCGGGATTCACCCCTCCACTTT. Its translation: CASSLDVGRDSPLHF.

This clonotype was picked up a small number of times. This rearrangement joins TRBV20-1 to TRBJ2-1; D possibly uses TRBD1 or TRBD2 (5 bases each). There are 15 residues in the CDR3. Trimming stripped 3 bases from V and 0 bases from J, with 12 bases between. Germline V CDR1 and CDR2: DFQATT, SNEGSKA (reference sequence). The CDR3: CSASGGSPSYNEQFF. The CDR3 coding sequence is TGCAGTGCTAGTGGGGGTTCCCCCTCCTACAATGAGCAGTTCTTC.

The rearrangement links TRBV25-1 to TRBJ1-1, with D unresolved. This CDR3 comprises 15 residues. Between the trimmed V and J ends, which lost 3 bases and 3 bases, there was a span of 14 bases. Looked up from germline, CDR1 is MGHDK and CDR2 is SYGVNS. The CDR3 region has the DNA TGTGCCAGCAGTGAGCCATCCGCCAGTTACACTGAAGCTTTCTTT. Encoded protein: CASSEPSASYTEAFF.

This clonotype was detected a few times. V gene TRBV4-1 combines with J gene TRBJ1-6; perhaps TRBD1 as D (6 bases). V lost 5 bases and J lost 0, with 11 bases in between. CDR1 and CDR2 from the germline V gene are MGHRA and YSYEKL. The CDR3 loop spans 16 amino acids. DNA for the CDR3: TGCGCCAGCAGCTGGGACAAAAGCTCCTATAATTCACCCCTCCACTTT. Protein sequence: CASSWDKSSYNSPLHF.

This sequence joins TRBV7-6 and TRBJ2-2; 7 bases line up with TRBD2. CDR3 length equals 16 residues. With V trimmed by 4 bases and J by 8 bases, 13 bases remained unmatched. Per germline, CDR1 SGHVS and CDR2 FNYEAQ. The CDR3 spells CASSSIGLVTSGELFF. In DNA form, the CDR3 reads TGTGCCAGCAGCTCCATAGGACTAGTTACTTCAGGGGAGCTGTTTTTT.

V gene TRBV15 combines with J gene TRBJ2-1, with TRBD2 identical over 7 bases. There are 19 residues in the CDR3. In germline, CDR1 is LNHNV, CDR2 YYDKDF (reference sequence). The V gene end was trimmed by 2 bases and the J gene end by 4 bases; junction bases not matched to a gene: 17. Written as DNA, the CDR3 is TGTGCCACCAGCAGATCATGGCTAGCGGAGAGTTGGAGGTACAATGAGCAGTTCTTC. The encoded protein is CATSRSWLAESWRYNEQFF. Full variable domain (missing parts from reference TRBV15 and TRBJ2-1): DAMVIQNPRYQVTQFGKPVTLSCSQTLNHNVMYWYQQKSSQAPKLLFHYYDKDFNNEADTPDNFQSRRPNTSFCFLDIRSPGLGDTAMYLCATSRSWLAESWRYNEQFFGPGTRLTVL.

The chain uses TRBV12-3 or TRBV12-4 and TRBJ2-5, with 11 bases aligning to TRBD2. The ends lost 6 bases at V and 10 bases at J; junction bases unmatched: 7. The CDR3 extends over 13 amino acids. Written as DNA, the CDR3 is TGTGCCAGCAGCAAAACTAGCGGGAGTAGCCAGTACTTC. The encoded protein is CASSKTSGSSQYF.

This clonotype was seen more than once but under ten times. The chain has TRBV28 and TRBJ1-4; D not certain. The V gene lost 3 bases and the J gene lost 7 bases, with 9 bases spanning the gap. CDR1 and CDR2 from the germline V gene are MDHEN and SYDVKM. CDR3 length equals 13 residues. The CDR3 coding sequence is TGTGCCAGCAGTTTTCCGGCGTCTGAAAAACTGTTTTTT. It codes for CASSFPASEKLFF.

This clonotype was picked up a small number of times. This chain connects TRBV19 to TRBJ1-1, with D hard to call. Germline V gene sequence: CDR1 LNHDA, CDR2 SQIVND (reference sequence). Between the trimmed V and J ends, which lost 3 bases and 1 base, there was a span of 6 bases. The CDR3 spans 13 residues. CDR3 amino acids: CASSIGSNTEAFF. In DNA form, the CDR3 reads TGTGCCAGTAGTATTGGTTCGAACACTGAAGCTTTCTTT.

In its sample, this clonotype was seen a few times. This chain joins TRBV18 and TRBJ2-7; 7 bases are a match to TRBD1. Germline V gene data show CDR1 as KGHSH and CDR2 as LQKENI. V shed 6 bases, J shed 6 bases, and the junction held 8 bases outside the gene matches. This CDR3 comprises 13 residues. This chain's CDR3 is CASSTLDRAEQYV. As DNA, the CDR3 is TGTGCCAGCTCGACCCTAGACAGGGCCGAGCAGTACGTC.

This rearrangement joins TRBV6-5 to TRBJ2-1; possibly TRBD2 for D (6 bases). From germline, CDR1 is MNHEY and CDR2 SVGAGI. V was shortened by 6 bases and J by 7 bases, with 19 bases between the two germline ends. CDR3 length: 15 amino acids. This CDR3 is CASSPVGGNRNEQFF. The CDR3 DNA follows: TGTGCCAGCAGCCCTGTGGGCGGGAATCGAAATGAGCAGTTCTTC.

The chain uses TRBV29-1 and TRBJ2-5; 7 bases fit TRBD2. The CDR3 is 13 amino acids. After removal of 0 bases from V and 6 bases from J, the junction contained 4 bases not matched to a gene. Looked up from germline, CDR1 is SQVTM and CDR2 is ANQGSEA. The CDR3 DNA sequence: TGCAGCGTTGAAGATCCCGGGAGGCAGACCCAGTACTTC. Protein sequence: CSVEDPGRQTQYF.